The text below deals with one TCR beta chain. Its antigen is currently unknown. CDR3 length equals 14 residues. Germline-derived CDR1 and CDR2 are SGHDT and YYEEEE. With 0 bases removed from V and 4 bases from J, the gap between germline ends came to 11 bases. This record comes from a study of cytomegalovirus exposure and HLA in healthy donors. Sampled while nominally healthy, donors likely had unrecorded immune exposures. Primers for the PCR totalled 60 Vbeta and 13 Jbeta. The data were produced by immunoSEQ multiplex PCR, yet TCRdb's version contains in-frame clones alone and is incomplete. This repertoire shows a few hundred thousand clones, 60% to 85% found once; its top ten account for about 16%. Study-level findings and limits: A missense DCLRE1C variant was associated with V- and J-gene trimming of TCR beta chains in a later analysis, and an independent cohort replicated the association. In a later analysis, an Asian-associated ancestry cluster reportedly showed fewer N-insertions than the approximately 660-donor mean. Presence/absence analyses treated sequencing depth as roughly uniform across donors.

The specimen sequenced was PBMCs. This clonotype was sampled from a man between 40 and 49 years old in good health and CMV-seronegative. The chain combines TRBV5-6 with TRBJ2-7; possible D gene TRBD1, 6 bases. The CDR3 sequence: CASSLEAGAYEQYF. In DNA, the CDR3 is TGTGCCAGCAGCTTGGAGGCAGGGGCATACGAGCAGTACTTC.